Below, 28 T cell receptor beta chains from the same sample are listed, as sequenced in a study of T cells in Graves' hyperthyroidism and ophthalmopathy. Researchers amplified the TCR beta CDR3 regions from RNA transcripts. In the first-round RT-PCR of the TCR CDR3, the HTBI primer set was used. TCRdb re-called the multiplex PCR reads through MiXCR, storing one row per CDR3 protein. In the table there are 540,000 or so distinct CDR3 sequences, 15% to 18% of which are singletons. The sample consisted of blood. All receptors derive from a woman in her twenties or thirties with Graves' hyperthyroidism.

This clonotype was found a few times. CDR3 residues: CASSAWFSYRTNTEAFF. CDR3 nucleotide sequence: TGTGCCAGCAGTGCTTGGTTTAGCTACAGAACGAACACTGAAGCTTTCTTT. The chain has TRBV6-1 and TRBJ1-1; D remains unclear. Between the trimmed V and J ends, which lost 4 bases and 1 base, there was a span of 19 bases. From germline, CDR1 is MNHNS and CDR2 SASEGT. The CDR3 consists of 17 residues.

This clonotype was detected many times. The chain couples TRBV2 to TRBJ2-3; tentative D call: TRBD2 (6 bases). Trimming shortened V by 3 bases and J by 2 bases, and 15 bases separated the two germline ends. Germline V gives CDR1 SNHLY, CDR2 FYNNEI. The CDR3 totals 16 residues. The DNA for the CDR3 is TGTGCCAGCAGTGATCCAAGGGAGGAATACACAGATACGCAGTATTTT. This codes for CASSDPREEYTDTQYF.

The V gene is TRBV29-1, the J gene TRBJ2-2; D may be TRBD1 (6 bases). The V gene's germline CDR1 is SQVTM and CDR2 ANQGSEA. This CDR3 has 13 amino acids. With 0 bases removed from V and 6 bases from J, the gap between germline ends came to 8 bases. CDR3 protein: CSVEEGASGELFF. For the CDR3, the DNA is TGCAGCGTTGAAGAGGGGGCGTCCGGGGAGCTGTTTTTT.

Many counts were recorded for this clonotype. The rearrangement joins TRBV7-2 to TRBJ2-7; D is unresolved. Per germline, CDR1 SGHTA and CDR2 FQGNSA. V was trimmed by 1 base and J by 7 bases, leaving 23 bases between them. The CDR3 extends over 17 amino acids. As DNA, the CDR3 is TGTGCCAGCAGCTTAGGGAATCCCCGTGCAGGAATGGGTGAGCAGTACTTC. Its protein is CASSLGNPRAGMGEQYF.

This clonotype occurred a few times. The chain couples TRBV6-1 to TRBJ2-2, with D possibly matching TRBD1 (6 bases). The germline CDR1 and CDR2 sequences are MNHNS and SASEGT. This CDR3 comprises 13 residues. Between the trimmed V and J ends, which lost 11 bases and 3 bases, there was a span of 13 bases. The chain's CDR3 is CALRQEDTGELFF. CDR3 nucleotides: TGTGCCTTACGACAGGAGGACACCGGGGAGCTGTTTTTT.

This clonotype came up many times. V is TRBV11-3 and J is TRBJ2-2; TRBD2 aligns across 9 bases. Germline V gene sequence: CDR1 SGHNT, CDR2 YENEEA. The CDR3 extends over 16 amino acids. J gave up 2 bases and V 4 bases, and 5 bases lay outside the gene matches. CDR3 amino acids: CASSSGTSRNTGELFF. The CDR3 DNA reads as TGTGCCAGCAGCTCGGGGACTAGCAGAAACACCGGGGAGCTGTTTTTT.

This clonotype was seen more than once but under ten times. V gene TRBV30 combines with J gene TRBJ2-1; maybe TRBD2 (6 bases). CDR1 GTSNPN and CDR2 SVGIG come from the germline V gene (reference sequence). The CDR3 totals 11 residues. V lost 2 bases, J lost 9 bases, and 8 bases lay in between. In nucleotides, the CDR3 is TGTGCCTGGAGTTCCGGGAGTGAGCAGTTCTTC. Its translation: CAWSSGSEQFF.

This clonotype has ten or more counts. The chain recombines TRBV2 with TRBJ2-7, with TRBD2 matching over 9 bases. Germline lookup yields CDR1 SNHLY and CDR2 FYNNEI. Trimming took 4 bases from V and 1 from J; bases not matched to a gene: 14. The CDR3 length is 18 residues. As DNA, the CDR3 is TGTGCCAGCAGTGTTGCAATGGGCGGGAGGGATATTTCCTACGAGCAGTACTTC. Its protein product is CASSVAMGGRDISYEQYF.

The V and J genes are TRBV3-1 and TRBJ2-1, with 15 bases identical to TRBD2. CDR3 length: 17 residues. V trimming: 1 base; J trimming: 9 bases; junction bases outside the gene matches: 7. From germline, CDR1 is LGHDT and CDR2 YNNKEL (reference sequence). The CDR3 loop reads CASSQGGLAGGHPEQFF. The DNA for the CDR3 is TGTGCCAGCAGCCAAGGGGGACTAGCGGGAGGACATCCTGAGCAGTTCTTC.

This clonotype was picked up a small number of times. The V gene is TRBV20-1, the J gene TRBJ2-5, with D uncertain. The CDR3 is made up of 12 amino acids. The germline V gene encodes CDR1 DFQATT and CDR2 SNEGSKA (reference sequence). V was shortened by 2 bases and J by 3 bases, with 7 bases between the two germline ends. CDR3 bases: TGCAGTGCTAGATTGTGGGAAGAGACCCAGTACTTC. It encodes CSARLWEETQYF.

This clonotype was picked up a small number of times. The chain links TRBV30 to TRBJ2-7, with 7 positions matching TRBD1. Trimming removed 2 bases from V and 3 bases from J; junction bases left unmatched: 7. The CDR3 has 14 residues. The V gene's germline CDR1 is GTSNPN and CDR2 SVGIG (reference sequence). The DNA of the CDR3 is TGTGCCTGGAGTCTGCCCGGGACAGTCTACGAGCAGTACTTC. Its translation is CAWSLPGTVYEQYF. Full variable domain (rest looked up from reference TRBV30 and TRBJ2-7): SQTIHQWPATLVQPVGSPLSLECTVEGTSNPNLYWYRQAAGRGLQLLFYSVGIGQISSEVPQNLSASRPQDRQFILSSKKLLLSDSGFYLCAWSLPGTVYEQYFGPGTRLTVT.

This chain uses TRBV4-2 with TRBJ2-5, with no clear D. CDR3 length: 13 residues. Trimming stripped 1 base from V and 2 bases from J, with 5 bases between. From germline, CDR1 is LGHNA and CDR2 YNFKEQ. For the CDR3, the DNA is TGTGCCAGCAGCCAAGTAGTACAAGAGACCCAGTACTTC. Its translation is CASSQVVQETQYF.

The V gene is TRBV6-2 or TRBV6-3, the J gene TRBJ2-7; 10 positions match TRBD1. The trim removed 7 bases at V and 4 bases at J, leaving 10 bases unmatched. The CDR3 totals 15 residues. Germline CDR1 MNHEY, CDR2 SVGEGT. CDR3 coding DNA: TGTGCCAGCAATCCCTCGGGGACAGGGGATTACGAGCAGTACTTC. It is translated as CASNPSGTGDYEQYF.

This clonotype was picked up many times. The chain carries TRBV11-3 and TRBJ2-3; D uncertain. Trimming stripped 1 base from V and 5 bases from J, with 10 bases between. CDR3 length: 14 residues. Germline V gives CDR1 SGHNT, CDR2 YENEEA. The CDR3 here is CASSLGQSGDTQYF. The CDR3 region has the DNA TGTGCCAGCAGCTTAGGGCAGTCCGGAGATACGCAGTATTTT. Looking up the rest from reference TRBV11-3 and TRBJ2-3 gives the full variable domain: EAGVVQSPRYKIIEKKQPVAFWCNPISGHNTLYWYLQNLGQGPELLIRYENEEAVDDSQLPKDRFSAERLKGVDSTLKIQPAELGDSAVYLCASSLGQSGDTQYFGPGTRLTVL.

This clonotype was detected ten times or more. The chain is built from TRBV20-1 and TRBJ2-5; tentative D call: TRBD2 (5 bases). Germline CDR1 reads DFQATT; CDR2 reads SNEGSKA (reference sequence). The CDR3 totals 11 residues. Between the trimmed V and J ends, which lost 4 bases and 4 bases, there was a span of 7 bases. The CDR3 DNA sequence: TGCAGTGCTAATCGGGGAGAGACCCAGTACTTC. Protein product: CSANRGETQYF.

The gene calls are TRBV9 and TRBJ2-1; D may be TRBD2 (6 bases). V lost 3 bases to trimming and J lost 8 bases, with 12 bases between them. The CDR3 has 13 amino acids. CDR1 and CDR2 (germline): SGDLS, YYNGEE. DNA of the CDR3: TGTGCCAGCAGCGCCGGAGGGCTCGATGAGCAGTTCTTC. Residues: CASSAGGLDEQFF.

The V gene is TRBV9, the J gene TRBJ2-1, with TRBD2 identical over 7 bases. From germline, CDR1 is SGDLS and CDR2 YYNGEE. After removal of 4 bases from V and 7 bases from J, the junction contained 14 bases not matched to a gene. This CDR3 region has 16 residues. As DNA, the CDR3 is TGTGCCAGCAGCCACCATGAGCGGGATCTCCGGAATGAGCAGTTCTTC. Protein: CASSHHERDLRNEQFF.

The chain carries TRBV20-1 and TRBJ2-1; TRBD2 matches 7 bases. CDR3 size: 16 residues. The germline CDR1 and CDR2 sequences are DFQATT and SNEGSKA (reference sequence). J was trimmed by 3 bases and V by 3 bases; bases with no gene match: 11. This chain's CDR3 is CSARSAAAGVYNEQFF. CDR3 DNA sequence: TGCAGTGCTAGGTCCGCTGCTGCGGGGGTCTACAATGAGCAGTTCTTC.

This clonotype was counted between two and nine times. Being one base from a much bigger clone, this may be a read error. The gene calls are TRBV7-2 and TRBJ2-1, with D possibly matching TRBD2 (5 bases). V gave up 1 base and J gave up 7 bases, with 20 bases separating them. Germline V gives CDR1 SGHTA, CDR2 FQGNSA. This CDR3 is 17 amino acids long. The CDR3 loop is CASSLGVSRPTGNEQFF. CDR3 DNA sequence: TGTGCCAGCAGCTTAGGGGTTAGCAGGCCCACGGGGAATGAGCAGTTCTTC.

As for this clonotype: This may come from a read error, since a much larger clone is one base off. J is TRBJ2-7 and V is TRBV7-2, with D possibly TRBD2 on 6 matching bases. CDR1 and CDR2 from the germline V gene are SGHTA and FQGNSA. V dropped 6 bases and J dropped 1 base, with 10 bases sitting between them. The CDR3 totals 13 residues. The CDR3 DNA is TGTGCCAGCAGAACGGAGGGGTCCTACGAGCAGTACTTC. This gives the protein CASRTEGSYEQYF.

Concerning this clonotype: A much larger clone sits a single nucleotide away, making a read error possible. The chain employs TRBV5-1 and TRBJ2-2; D is perhaps TRBD1 (6 bases). CDR3 length: 16 amino acids. Germline-derived CDR1 and CDR2 are SGHRS and YFSETQ. The CDR3 DNA sequence: TGCTCCAGCAGCCAAAGGACAGCTGGGGACACCGGGGAGCTGTTTTTT. It yields the protein CSSSQRTAGDTGELFF.

The chain uses TRBV6-1 and TRBJ1-4; 9 bases line up with TRBD1. Trimming removed 6 bases from V and 7 bases from J; junction bases left unmatched: 9. The CDR3 has 15 amino acids. The germline V gene has CDR1 MNHNS and CDR2 SASEGT. CDR3: CASSDTGGAGEKLFF. Written as DNA, the CDR3 is TGTGCCAGCAGCGATACAGGGGGCGCAGGTGAAAAACTGTTTTTT.

DNA for the CDR3: TGTGCCAGCAGTTTATTAAGGACTAGCGGGAGTGGCAATGAGCAGTTCTTC. Protein: CASSLLRTSGSGNEQFF. V usage is TRBV28 and J usage is TRBJ2-1; 13 bases line up with TRBD2. Germline V gene sequence: CDR1 MDHEN, CDR2 SYDVKM. Trimming took 1 base from V and 6 from J; bases not matched to a gene: 6. The CDR3 runs 17 residues.

The CDR3 DNA is TGTGCCTGGAGTCAGGGCAACACCTACAATGAGCAGTTCTTC. Encoded protein: CAWSQGNTYNEQFF. The J gene is TRBJ2-1, the V gene TRBV30; perhaps TRBD1 as D (5 bases). V was clipped by 2 bases and J by 2 bases, with 10 bases between them. CDR3 size: 14 residues. The germline V gene encodes CDR1 GTSNPN and CDR2 SVGIG (reference sequence).

CDR3 amino acids: CASSPNGRGNEQFF. CDR3 DNA sequence: TGTGCCAGCTCACCAAACGGGAGAGGAAATGAGCAGTTCTTC. This chain joins TRBV18 and TRBJ2-1; D is possibly TRBD2 (6 bases). The germline V gene encodes CDR1 KGHSH and CDR2 LQKENI. With 2 bases removed from V and 7 bases from J, the gap between germline ends came to 12 bases. This CDR3 spans 14 amino acids.

This sequence joins TRBV19 and TRBJ1-1; 10 positions match TRBD1. J lost 4 bases, V lost 3 bases, and 17 bases had no gene match. This CDR3 has 19 residues. Germline CDR1 is LNHDA and CDR2 is SQIVND (reference sequence). The CDR3 DNA follows: TGTGCCAGTAGTATCTCCGGGACAGGGGTGATTTCGGGGCGCACTGAAGCTTTCTTT. Protein sequence: CASSISGTGVISGRTEAFF.

This clonotype was counted at least ten times. The junction departs from the called germline gene at one end, perhaps through a read error. The chain couples TRBV5-1 to TRBJ1-4; TRBD1 is a possible D gene (6 bases). The germline CDR1 and CDR2 sequences are SGHRS and YFSETQ. The CDR3 spans 15 residues. Here the CDR3 reads CASSLGGSTNEKLFF. In DNA, the CDR3 is TGTGCCAGCAGTTTAGGGGGATCAACTAATGAAAAACTGTTTTTT. Using reference TRBV5-1 and TRBJ1-4 for the parts outside the CDR3, the full variable domain is KAGVTQTPRYLIKTRGQQVTLSCSPISGHRSVSWYQQTPGQGLQFLFEYFSETQRNKGNFPGRFSGRQFSNSRSEMNVSTLELGDSALYLCASSLGGSTNEKLFFGSGTQLSVL.

Many counts were recorded for this clonotype. The V gene is TRBV18, the J gene TRBJ1-1; TRBD1 aligns across 7 bases. The CDR3 covers 13 residues. The V segment lost 6 bases and the J segment 3 bases; nucleotides outside the gene matches: 4. Per germline, CDR1 KGHSH and CDR2 LQKENI. CDR3 in DNA: TGTGCCAGCTCTTCGGGACAGCACACTGAAGCTTTCTTT. Translating gives CASSSGQHTEAFF.